Sequencing of this T cell receptor beta chain was carried out in a study of regulatory T cells in long-lasting Graves disease. Broader study findings: Patients whose Graves' disease persisted exhibited lower TCR diversity than those newly diagnosed. Sample size, which was small, may have reduced accuracy. Researchers examined only peripheral blood and not thyroid tissue.

Time point in this sample: persistent/refractory GD, antithyroid drugs over 5 years with positive TRAb. Generation of the TCR library employed RNA extracted from PBMCs. It was American Thyroid Association guidelines that determined Graves' disease diagnosis. Building the TCR beta libraries relied on iRepertoire HTBI primers, and CDR3 regions underwent Arm-PCR. TCRdb reanalysed the multiplex PCR reads using MiXCR and keeps one entry per CDR3 protein. Seen here are roughly 470,000 distinct CDR3 sequences, more than 20% observed once, and the top ten hold 7% to 10%. This clonotype was picked up many times. The antigen is undetermined. Per germline, CDR1 MDHEN and CDR2 SYDVKM. The CDR3 loop spans 13 amino acids. Trimming left V 3 bases short and J 3 bases short, with 8 bases between.

Sequences were derived from peripheral blood mononuclear cells (PBMCs), sampled when the disease was refractory, from a patient treated with antithyroid drugs. The clonotype comes from a female donor with Graves disease. V and J are TRBV28 and TRBJ1-2; D is unresolved. The CDR3 protein is CASSLAGYYGYTF. The CDR3, as DNA: TGTGCCAGCAGTTTGGCCGGATACTATGGCTACACCTTC.